A single sample gave rise to the 25 T cell receptor beta chains below, sequenced in a study of blood T cells in healthy people across ages. Combining a sample-barcoded 5' primer with a J-beta primer mix, a second PCR ran for 7 to 11 cycles. TCRdb itself ran the 5' RACE reads through MiXCR, one entry per CDR3 protein. The sample has 2 million or so distinct CDR3 sequences; about 50% are singletons. Sequenced input: blood. These receptor sequences come from a middle-aged woman in good health.

The chain has TRBV7-9 and TRBJ2-4, with D uncertain. Matching the DNA end better, TRBJ2-5 makes the J call doubtful. The germline V gene has CDR1 SEHNR and CDR2 FQNEAQ (reference sequence). The CDR3 is 14 residues long. The CDR3 spells CASSLALARETQYF. The CDR3 nucleotides are TGTGCCAGCAGCTTAGCGTTAGCCCGAGAGACCCAGTACTTC.

The CDR3 spells CSVAQGLAGAQTQYF. In nucleotides, the CDR3 is TGCAGCGTTGCCCAGGGACTAGCGGGGGCGCAGACCCAGTACTTC. V and J are TRBV29-1 and TRBJ2-5, with 14 bases fitting TRBD2. Germline V gene sequence: CDR1 SQVTM, CDR2 ANQGSEA. This CDR3 comprises 15 residues. The ends lost 4 bases at V and 6 bases at J; junction bases unmatched: 7.

Details on this clonotype: This is likely a read error, given that the CDR3 carries no conserved phenylalanine or tryptophan at its end. This chain links TRBV28 with TRBJ2-3; 7 bases are a match to TRBD2. This CDR3 is 15 amino acids long. From germline, CDR1 is MDHEN and CDR2 SYDVKM. The J segment lost 2 bases and the V segment lost 5 bases, leaving 7 bases of the junction unmatched. As DNA, the CDR3 is TGTGCCAGCAGTATTCAGCTAGCGGACACAGATACGCAGTATTTG. It codes for CASSIQLADTDTQYL.

The rearrangement joins TRBV24-1 to TRBJ2-1; 8 nucleotides align to TRBD2. The CDR3 covers 14 residues. The germline V gene encodes CDR1 KGHDR and CDR2 SFDVKD. V shed 10 bases and J 4 bases; nucleotides not matched to a gene: 8. The CDR3 is CATTGGATYNEQFF. The CDR3 DNA sequence: TGTGCCACGACCGGGGGGGCCACGTACAATGAGCAGTTCTTC.

V and J are TRBV6-2 or TRBV6-3 and TRBJ1-5; 9 bases line up with TRBD1. V shed 2 bases and J 6 bases; nucleotides not matched to a gene: 5. Germline CDR1 MNHEY, CDR2 SVGEGT. CDR3 length equals 15 residues. The CDR3 reads CASSYDRGEVQPQHF. The CDR3 region has the DNA TGTGCCAGCAGTTACGACAGGGGGGAAGTTCAGCCCCAGCATTTT.

At least ten counts were recorded for this clonotype. One end of the junction varies from germline; a read error may be responsible. The J gene is TRBJ2-5, the V gene TRBV5-1; D tentatively reads TRBD1 or TRBD2 (5 bases each). CDR1 is SGHRS and CDR2 is YFSETQ in the germline V gene. This CDR3 has 11 amino acids. CDR3 nucleotide sequence: TGTGCCAGCCGGGGCTTAGAGACCCAGTACTTC. As protein: CASRGLETQYF.

The chain couples TRBV10-3 to TRBJ1-2; no reliable D call. CDR3 size: 11 residues. Germline values: CDR1 ENHRY, CDR2 SYGVKD. V was cut by 3 bases and J by 5 bases, with 4 bases left in between. CDR3 region: CAISELYGYTF. CDR3 DNA sequence: TGTGCCATCAGTGAATTGTATGGCTACACCTTC.

As for this clonotype: Germline is not matched at one junction end, which may reflect a read error. The chain employs TRBV29-1 and TRBJ2-1; TRBD1 is a possible D gene (6 bases). There are 12 residues in the CDR3. Per germline, CDR1 SQVTM and CDR2 ANQGSEA. DNA of the CDR3: TGCAGCGGTGAAGGCAGGGGATATGAGCAGTTCTTC. Translating it yields CSGEGRGYEQFF.

The chain combines TRBV10-2 with TRBJ2-6; a weak D match, TRBD1 (6 bases). The CDR3 is 14 amino acids. Germline V gene sequence: CDR1 WSHSY, CDR2 SAAADI. V was pared by 5 bases and J by 4 bases, with 9 bases between. CDR3 DNA sequence: TGCGCCAGCAGTAGAGGACAGGGGGCCAACGTCCTGACTTTC. This codes for CASSRGQGANVLTF.

The rearrangement links TRBV7-2 to TRBJ1-3; D might be TRBD1 (5 bases). CDR3 size: 15 residues. V was clipped by 1 base and J by 2 bases, with 9 bases between them. CDR1 and CDR2 (germline): SGHTA, FQGNSA. CDR3 nucleotides: TGTGCCAGCAGCTTAGGGTTAGGGGCTGGAAACACCATATATTTT. Amino acid sequence: CASSLGLGAGNTIYF. The complete variable domain, with remaining parts taken from reference TRBV7-2 and TRBJ1-3, reads GAGVSQSPSNKVTEKGKDVELRCDPISGHTALYWYRQSLGQGLEFLIYFQGNSAPDKSGLPSDRFSAERTGGSVSTLTIQRTQQEDSAVYLCASSLGLGAGNTIYFGEGSWLTVV.

The rearrangement joins TRBV4-1 to TRBJ2-5; tentatively, D is TRBD2 (6 bases). Germline CDR1 is MGHRA and CDR2 is YSYEKL. The CDR3 is 13 residues long. V was shortened by 2 bases and J by 4 bases, with 8 bases between the two germline ends. The CDR3 is CASSQLALETQYF. DNA of the CDR3: TGCGCCAGCAGCCAACTAGCGTTAGAGACCCAGTACTTC.

A remark on this clonotype: Its ends do not fully match the called genes, so a read error is possible. The CDR3 region has the DNA TGTGCCAGCAGCCCCCCCGGACAGATTAACTATGGCTCCACCTTC. This codes for CASSPPGQINYGSTF. V and J are TRBV4-2 and TRBJ1-2; tentative D call: TRBD1 (6 bases). Germline CDR1 LGHNA, CDR2 YNFKEQ. The CDR3 loop spans 15 amino acids.

J is TRBJ2-1 and V is TRBV9; 13 bases fit TRBD2. J lost 10 bases, V lost 4 bases, and 5 bases had no gene match. This CDR3 is 14 amino acids long. Germline CDR1 is SGDLS and CDR2 is YYNGEE. The CDR3 sequence is CASSTRTSGGEQFF. The CDR3 coding sequence is TGTGCCAGCAGCACCAGGACTAGCGGGGGAGAGCAGTTCTTC.

In regard to this clonotype: This is likely a read error, given that the CDR3 carries no conserved phenylalanine or tryptophan at its end. This rearrangement joins TRBV20-1 to TRBJ2-4; D is perhaps TRBD2 (6 bases). CDR1 and CDR2 from the germline V gene are DFQATT and SNEGSKA (reference sequence). Trimming left V 6 bases short and J 2 bases short, with 11 bases between. This CDR3 comprises 13 residues. The CDR3 is CSAKTSPKNIQYY. The CDR3 nucleotides read TGCAGTGCAAAGACTAGTCCCAAAAACATTCAGTACTAC.

The chain carries TRBV5-1 and TRBJ2-5; 7 bases match TRBD2. After removal of 3 bases from V and 5 bases from J, the junction contained 7 bases not matched to a gene. The CDR3 length is 14 residues. CDR1 and CDR2 (germline): SGHRS, YFSETQ. The CDR3: CASSYGGGTETQYF. As DNA, the CDR3 is TGCGCCAGCAGCTATGGGGGGGGTACGGAGACCCAGTACTTC.

This chain connects TRBV6-2 or TRBV6-3 to TRBJ2-5, with no clear D. The better agreement between TRBJ2-7 and the DNA end casts doubt on the J call. From germline, CDR1 is MNHEY and CDR2 SVGEGT. This CDR3 is built from 14 residues. CDR3 loop: CASSYRQDRYEQYF. CDR3 DNA sequence: TGTGCCAGCAGTTACAGGCAGGATCGCTACGAGCAGTACTTC.

This clonotype was seen a few times. This chain links TRBV5-1 with TRBJ2-1; no reliable D call. The CDR3 has 14 residues. Trimming cost V 0 bases and J 3 bases, with 7 bases left between them. CDR1 is SGHRS and CDR2 is YFSETQ in the germline V gene. The DNA for the CDR3 is TGCGCCAGCAGCTTGGCTCAGCTCTACAATGAGCAGTTCTTC. This encodes CASSLAQLYNEQFF.

The V gene is TRBV5-1, the J gene TRBJ2-7; a possible D gene is TRBD2 (5 bases). The CDR3 has 13 amino acids. Deletions cut 1 base from V and 4 bases from J, with 9 bases between. Per the germline V gene, CDR1 is SGHRS and CDR2 is YFSETQ. The CDR3 region is CASSLNWEYEQYF. The CDR3 DNA sequence: TGCGCCAGCAGCTTGAATTGGGAGTACGAGCAGTACTTC.

This sequence joins TRBV6-2 or TRBV6-3 and TRBJ2-1; D is unresolved. This CDR3 is built from 15 residues. The V end lost 5 bases, the J end lost 14 bases, and 25 bases lay between the germline ends. The germline gives CDR1 MNHEY, CDR2 SVGEGT. DNA for the CDR3: TGTGCCAGCAGTGCGACGGACGTGGGCGAGCTTTCGGAGTTCTTC. It encodes CASSATDVGELSEFF.

In this sample, this clonotype turned up a few times. The chain's CDR3 is CASRTGVGRIAYGYTF. CDR3 nucleotide sequence: TGTGCCAGCAGAACAGGGGTAGGCAGGATTGCCTATGGCTACACCTTC. V usage is TRBV6-5 and J usage is TRBJ1-2, with 7 bases that match TRBD1. Unmatched junction bases numbered 14, after V lost 6 bases and J lost 4 bases. CDR3 length: 16 residues. Germline-derived CDR1 and CDR2 are MNHEY and SVGAGI.

The rearrangement links TRBV9 to TRBJ2-2, with 7 bases fitting TRBD2. This CDR3 is built from 17 residues. Germline trimming cut 3 bases from V and 3 bases from J; bases unmatched to any gene: 11. Germline V gives CDR1 SGDLS, CDR2 YYNGEE. Written as DNA, the CDR3 is TGTGCCAGCAGCGACCCCCCTATCGGGGGGTACACCGGGGAGCTGTTTTTT. Protein: CASSDPPIGGYTGELFF. The full variable domain, rest sourced from reference TRBV9 and TRBJ2-2, is DSGVTQTPKHLITATGQRVTLRCSPRSGDLSVYWYQQSLDQGLQFLIQYYNGEERAKGNILERFSAQQFPDLHSELNLSSLELGDSALYFCASSDPPIGGYTGELFFGEGSRLTVL.

The V and J genes are TRBV6-6 and TRBJ1-1; D is ambiguous. Germline loops: CDR1 MNHNY, CDR2 SVGAGI (reference sequence). The CDR3 length is 13 residues. V shed 0 bases and J shed 7 bases, with 9 bases lying between them. In nucleotides, the CDR3 is TGTGCCAGCAGTTACTCGAGCGGTTATGAAGCTTTCTTT. This gives the protein CASSYSSGYEAFF.

This clonotype was picked up a small number of times. This chain links TRBV4-2 with TRBJ1-2, with D hard to call. CDR1 LGHNA and CDR2 YNFKEQ come from the germline V gene. V was clipped by 3 bases and J by 4 bases, with 9 bases between them. The length of the CDR3 is 13 residues. CDR3 nucleotide sequence: TGTGCCAGCAGCCAGGGAGGGCTCTATGGCTACACCTTC. It yields the protein CASSQGGLYGYTF.

J is TRBJ1-1 and V is TRBV6-2 or TRBV6-3; 7 bases align to TRBD1. Germline CDR1 and CDR2: MNHEY and SVGEGT. The V and J ends lost 3 bases and 5 bases, in that order; junction bases with no gene match: 12. The CDR3 sequence is 16 residues long. CDR3 in DNA: TGTGCCAGCAGTTATTTTGGACAGGTCGGATCGACTGAAGCTTTCTTT. This sequence encodes CASSYFGQVGSTEAFF.

The chain uses TRBV6-6 and TRBJ2-5; the D gene is possibly TRBD1 (5 bases). This CDR3 is 14 amino acids long. The ends were cut back, 5 bases at V and 4 bases at J, with 14 bases in the middle. CDR1 and CDR2 (germline): MNHNY, SVGAGI (reference sequence). CDR3 coding DNA: TGTGCCAGCAGTGGATCGGTGGGGCGAGAGACCCAGTACTTC. Amino acid sequence: CASSGSVGRETQYF.